The T cell receptor (beta chain) described here comes from a study of blood T cell repertoires in COVID-19. Authors' data handling: Reference gene primer amplification gave nucleated cell count estimates. Produced via immunoSEQ multiplex PCR; TCRdb's table is partial and in-frame only. V, J and clone size derive from that table, while D and trimming were established from the DNA sequence. The sample lists fewer than 250,000 clones, about 83% seen once, with about 8.9% in the top ten. This CDR3 has 13 amino acids. Trimming stripped 9 bases from V and 1 base from J, with 12 bases between. Germline V CDR1 and CDR2: MNHNS, SASEGT.

The sequence was collected from a woman between 50 and 59 years old with acute or convalescent COVID-19. Sequenced material: peripheral blood. The rearrangement links TRBV6-1 to TRBJ1-1; D uncertain. CDR3 DNA sequence: TGTGCCAGTCAAAGTGGGCCGAACACTGAAGCTTTCTTT. Its translation: CASQSGPNTEAFF.